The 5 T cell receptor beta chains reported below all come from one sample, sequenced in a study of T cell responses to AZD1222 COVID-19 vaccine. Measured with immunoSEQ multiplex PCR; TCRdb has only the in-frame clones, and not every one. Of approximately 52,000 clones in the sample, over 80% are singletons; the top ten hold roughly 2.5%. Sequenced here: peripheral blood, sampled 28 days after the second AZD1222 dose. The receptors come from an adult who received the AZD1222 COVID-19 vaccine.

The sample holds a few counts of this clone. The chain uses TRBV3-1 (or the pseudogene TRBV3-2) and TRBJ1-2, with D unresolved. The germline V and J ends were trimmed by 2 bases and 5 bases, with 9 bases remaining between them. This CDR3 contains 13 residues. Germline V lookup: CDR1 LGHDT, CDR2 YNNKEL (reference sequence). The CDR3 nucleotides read TGTGCCAGCAGCCAACGGGGTGGGTATGGCTACACCTTC. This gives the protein CASSQRGGYGYTF.

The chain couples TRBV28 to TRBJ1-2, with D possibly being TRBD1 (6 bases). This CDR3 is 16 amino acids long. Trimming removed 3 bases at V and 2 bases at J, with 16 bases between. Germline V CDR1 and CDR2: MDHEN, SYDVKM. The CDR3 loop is CASSFRAGRGNYGYTF. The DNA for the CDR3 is TGTGCCAGCAGTTTTAGGGCGGGCAGGGGAAACTATGGCTACACCTTC.

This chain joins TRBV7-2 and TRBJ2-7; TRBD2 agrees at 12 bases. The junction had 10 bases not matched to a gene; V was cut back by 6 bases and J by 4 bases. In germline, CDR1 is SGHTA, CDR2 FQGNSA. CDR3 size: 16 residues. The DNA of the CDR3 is TGTGCCAGCAGGAGGGGGGGGACTAGCGGGCCGTACGAGCAGTACTTC. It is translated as CASRRGGTSGPYEQYF.

Written as DNA, the CDR3 is TGTGCCAGCAGCCCTCCCGGGCCGACAGATACGCAGTATTTT. Translation gives CASSPPGPTDTQYF. This chain joins TRBV7-2 and TRBJ2-3; no firm D call. CDR3 length: 14 residues. Germline loops: CDR1 SGHTA, CDR2 FQGNSA. V was clipped by 5 bases and J by 3 bases, with 12 bases between them.

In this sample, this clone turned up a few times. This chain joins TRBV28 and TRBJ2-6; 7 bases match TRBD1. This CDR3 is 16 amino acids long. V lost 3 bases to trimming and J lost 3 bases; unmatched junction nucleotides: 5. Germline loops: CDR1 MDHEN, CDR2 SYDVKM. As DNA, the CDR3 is TGTGCCAGCAGTTTTTCAGGGGGAAGTGGGGCCAACGTCCTGACTTTC. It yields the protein CASSFSGGSGANVLTF.